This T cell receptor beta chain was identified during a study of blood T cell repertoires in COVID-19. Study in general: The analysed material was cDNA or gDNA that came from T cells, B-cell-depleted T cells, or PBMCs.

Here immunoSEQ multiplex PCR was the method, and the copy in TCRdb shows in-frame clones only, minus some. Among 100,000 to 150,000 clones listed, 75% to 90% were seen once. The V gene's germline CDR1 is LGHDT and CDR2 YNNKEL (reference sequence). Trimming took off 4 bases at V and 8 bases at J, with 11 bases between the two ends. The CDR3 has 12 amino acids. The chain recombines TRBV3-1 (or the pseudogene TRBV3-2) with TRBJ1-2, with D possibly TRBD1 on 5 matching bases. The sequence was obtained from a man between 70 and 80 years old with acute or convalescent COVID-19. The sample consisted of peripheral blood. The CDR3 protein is CASSPRAFGYTF. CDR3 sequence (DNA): TGTGCCAGCAGCCCCAGGGCTTTCGGCTACACCTTC.